The sequence of this T cell receptor beta chain was determined in a study of T cell repertoires in cytomegalovirus infection. Turning to the study itself: Matching HLA type, along with CMV infection, was indicated by public TCR beta signatures.

Losses at the gene ends were 5 bases for V and 1 base for J; bases not matched to a gene: 9. The CDR3 length is 18 residues. Germline V gene lookup returns CDR1 LNHDA and CDR2 SQIVND (reference sequence). TCRdb reprocessed the reads with MiXCR, giving one entry per CDR3 protein. Counted here are tens of thousands of distinct CDR3 sequences, over 40% occurring once; the ten biggest clones make up roughly 94%. About this clonotype: The antigen remains undetermined.

Study-wide results and caveats: Based on cumulative public TCR beta family frequency, carriers of CMV plus the relevant HLA were identified.

The source material was CD8+ T cells from cultured PBMCs, sampled from culture after CMV antigen stimulation. The TCR originated in a human donor in good health (CMV status not recorded). Some clones in this sample may be carry-over from other donors' samples. The chain employs TRBV19 and TRBJ1-5, with 12 positions matching TRBD1. DNA of the CDR3: TGTGCCAGTAGTCACGGGACAGGGGGCAGTAAGAGCAATCAGCCCCAGCATTTT. Its translation is CASSHGTGGSKSNQPQHF.